What follows are 9 T cell receptor beta chains derived from one specimen sequenced in a study of cytomegalovirus exposure and HLA in healthy donors. The PCR had 60 Vbeta and 13 Jbeta primers. Assay: immunoSEQ multiplex PCR; the TCRdb copy retains only in-frame clones and omits some. The data hold about 130,000 clones, with around 82% observed a single time. The source material was PBMCs. These receptors originate from a middle-aged woman in good health and CMV-seropositive.

This chain links TRBV5-5 with TRBJ1-4; 7 bases match TRBD1. Germline CDR1 and CDR2: SGHKS and YYEKEE (reference sequence). The CDR3 has 15 residues. V lost 5 bases, J lost 6 bases, and 10 bases stayed unmatched. DNA for the CDR3: TGTGCCAGCAGAAACTCCGGGACAGAGGATGAAAAACTGTTTTTT. Translating it yields CASRNSGTEDEKLFF.

CDR3 region: CASSGREGTQYF. CDR3 DNA: TGTGCCAGCTCGGGGCGGGAAGGGACCCAGTACTTC. The rearrangement joins TRBV7-3 to TRBJ2-5; tentative D call: TRBD2 (6 bases). V was clipped by 8 bases and J by 7 bases, with 14 bases between them. Germline values: CDR1 SGHTA, CDR2 FQGTGA. The CDR3 covers 12 residues.

DNA of the CDR3: TGCGCCAGCAGTGAGCCCGGGGGTAGCGGGAGGTCGGGCGAGCAGTACTTC. Its translation: CASSEPGGSGRSGEQYF. J is TRBJ2-5 and V is TRBV10-1, with 10 bases identical to TRBD2. The last part of the DNA fits TRBJ2-7 better; the J call may be wrong. CDR3 length: 17 amino acids. Germline V gives CDR1 WNHNN, CDR2 SYGVQD (reference sequence).

J is TRBJ1-3 and V is TRBV13; TRBD1 aligns across 8 bases. CDR1 and CDR2 from the germline V gene are PRHDT and FYEKMQ (reference sequence). The junction had 6 bases not matched to a gene; V was cut back by 5 bases and J by 0 bases. The CDR3 has 16 amino acids. As DNA, the CDR3 is TGTGCCAGCAGCAGGGACAGGACCCTCTCTGGAAACACCATATATTTT. It translates to CASSRDRTLSGNTIYF. The whole variable domain, filled in from reference TRBV13 and TRBJ1-3, reads AAGVIQSPRHLIKEKRETATLKCYPIPRHDTVYWYQQGPGQDPQFLISFYEKMQSDKGSIPDRFSAQQFSDYHSELNMSSLELGDSALYFCASSRDRTLSGNTIYFGEGSWLTVV.

A remark on this clone: The junction does not match germline at one end; this may be a read error. The chain carries TRBV7-7 and TRBJ2-2; TRBD2 aligns across 11 bases. From germline, CDR1 is SSHAT and CDR2 FNYEAQ (reference sequence). The CDR3 spans 16 residues. This CDR3 is CASSLELAGVTGELFF. The CDR3 coding sequence is TGTGCTAGCAGCTTAGAACTAGCGGGAGTCACCGGGGAGCTGTTTTTT.

The J gene is TRBJ2-3, the V gene TRBV7-9; TRBD1 matches 10 bases. With V trimmed by 5 bases and J by 2 bases, 7 bases remained unmatched. The CDR3 is 16 amino acids. Germline V CDR1 and CDR2: SEHNR, FQNEAQ (reference sequence). The CDR3, as DNA: TGTGCCAGCAGCCCCGAGACAGGGGGCTACACAGATACGCAGTATTTT. It translates to CASSPETGGYTDTQYF.

The sample holds a few counts of this clone. The chain joins TRBV30 to TRBJ2-3; tentatively, D is TRBD1 (6 bases). Germline loops: CDR1 GTSNPN, CDR2 SVGIG (reference sequence). This CDR3 has 15 amino acids. V gave up 2 bases and J gave up 0 bases, with 12 bases separating them. Here the CDR3 DNA reads TGTGCCTGGAGTCGTCGAGGGGGAAGCACAGATACGCAGTATTTT. This sequence encodes CAWSRRGGSTDTQYF.

This clone was observed once. The V gene is TRBV7-3, the J gene TRBJ2-2, with no clear D. Germline CDR1 reads SGHTA; CDR2 reads FQGTGA. This CDR3 has 12 residues. Trimming took 4 bases from V and 5 from J, leaving 5 bases between them. The CDR3, as DNA: TGTGCCAGCAGCTACGCGACCGGGGAGCTGTTTTTT. Protein product: CASSYATGELFF.

The chain joins TRBV11-2 to TRBJ1-2, with 7 bases lining up with TRBD1. Germline V lookup: CDR1 SGHAT, CDR2 FQNNGV. This CDR3 has 16 amino acids. J lost 6 bases, V lost 1 base, and 11 bases had no gene match. DNA for the CDR3: TGTGCCAGCAGCTTAGGGATGACAGGGTGGGTTGATGGCTACACCTTC. It specifies CASSLGMTGWVDGYTF.